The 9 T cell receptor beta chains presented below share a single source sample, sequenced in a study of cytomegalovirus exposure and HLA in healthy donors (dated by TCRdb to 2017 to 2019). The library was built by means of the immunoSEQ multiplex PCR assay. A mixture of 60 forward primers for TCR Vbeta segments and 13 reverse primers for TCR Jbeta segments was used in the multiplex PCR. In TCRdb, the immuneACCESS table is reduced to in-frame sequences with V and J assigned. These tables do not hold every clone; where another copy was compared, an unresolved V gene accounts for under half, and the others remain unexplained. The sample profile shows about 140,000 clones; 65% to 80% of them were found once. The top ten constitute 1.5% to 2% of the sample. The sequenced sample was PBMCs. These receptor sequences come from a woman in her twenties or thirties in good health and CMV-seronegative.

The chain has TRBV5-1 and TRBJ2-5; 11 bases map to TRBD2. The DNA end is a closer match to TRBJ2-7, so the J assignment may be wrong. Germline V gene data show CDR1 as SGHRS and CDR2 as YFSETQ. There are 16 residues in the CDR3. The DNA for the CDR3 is TGCGCCAGCAGCTACGGGACTAGCGGAAGATCCTACGAGCAGTACTTC. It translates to CASSYGTSGRSYEQYF.

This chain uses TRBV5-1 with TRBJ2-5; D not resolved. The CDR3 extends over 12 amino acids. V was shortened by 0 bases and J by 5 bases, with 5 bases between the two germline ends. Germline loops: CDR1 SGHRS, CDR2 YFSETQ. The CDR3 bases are TGCGCCAGCAGCTTGGATATGGAGACCCAGTACTTC. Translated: CASSLDMETQYF. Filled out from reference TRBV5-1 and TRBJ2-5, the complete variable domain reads KAGVTQTPRYLIKTRGQQVTLSCSPISGHRSVSWYQQTPGQGLQFLFEYFSETQRNKGNFPGRFSGRQFSNSRSEMNVSTLELGDSALYLCASSLDMETQYFGPGTRLLVL.

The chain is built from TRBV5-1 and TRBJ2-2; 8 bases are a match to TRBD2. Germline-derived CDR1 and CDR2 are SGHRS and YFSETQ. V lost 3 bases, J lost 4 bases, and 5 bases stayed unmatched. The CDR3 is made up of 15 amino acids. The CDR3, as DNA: TGCGCCAGCAGCTCCGGGGGGGTCTCCACCGGGGAGCTGTTTTTT. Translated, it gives CASSSGGVSTGELFF.

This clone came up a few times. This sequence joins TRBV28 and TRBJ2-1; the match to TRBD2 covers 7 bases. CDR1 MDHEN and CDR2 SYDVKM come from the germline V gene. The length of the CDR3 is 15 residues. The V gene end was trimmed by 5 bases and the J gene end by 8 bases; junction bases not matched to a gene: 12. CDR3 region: CASSPPGGPPDEQFF. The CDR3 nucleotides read TGTGCCAGCAGTCCACCGGGGGGACCTCCCGATGAGCAGTTCTTC.

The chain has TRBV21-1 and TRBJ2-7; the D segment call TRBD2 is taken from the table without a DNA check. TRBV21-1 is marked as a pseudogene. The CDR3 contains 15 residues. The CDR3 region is CASSDSGGPSYEQYF. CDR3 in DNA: TGTGCCAGCAGCGATTCCGGGGGTCCCTCCTACGAGCAGTACTTC.

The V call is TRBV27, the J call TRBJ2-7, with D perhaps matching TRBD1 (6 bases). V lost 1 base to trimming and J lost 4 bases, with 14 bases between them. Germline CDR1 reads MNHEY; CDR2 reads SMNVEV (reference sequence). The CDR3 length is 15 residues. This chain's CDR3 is CASSLYRDRLYEQYF. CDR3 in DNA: TGTGCCAGCAGTTTATACAGGGATAGACTATACGAGCAGTACTTC.

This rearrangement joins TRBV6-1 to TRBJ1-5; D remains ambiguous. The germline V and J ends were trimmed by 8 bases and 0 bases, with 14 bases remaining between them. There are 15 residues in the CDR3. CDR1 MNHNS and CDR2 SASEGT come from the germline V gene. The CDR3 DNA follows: TGTGCCAGCGTTTATTCGGGGTCTAGCAATCAGCCCCAGCATTTT. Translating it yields CASVYSGSSNQPQHF.

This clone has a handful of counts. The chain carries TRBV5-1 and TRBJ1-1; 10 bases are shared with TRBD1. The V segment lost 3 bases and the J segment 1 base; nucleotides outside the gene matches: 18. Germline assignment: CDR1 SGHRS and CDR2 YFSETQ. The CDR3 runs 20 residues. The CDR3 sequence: CASSSAVTGGAGAWNTEAFF. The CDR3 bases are TGCGCCAGCAGCTCAGCTGTGACAGGGGGCGCGGGCGCCTGGAACACTGAAGCTTTCTTT.

In nucleotides, the CDR3 is TGTGCCAGCAGCTTAGGGCCGCTGAACACTGAAGCTTTCTTT. Translated: CASSLGPLNTEAFF. The V and J genes are TRBV7-2 and TRBJ1-1; the D is unclear. Deletions cut 1 base from V and 0 bases from J, with 6 bases between. The germline gives CDR1 SGHTA, CDR2 FQGNSA. The CDR3 length is 14 residues.